The present TCR beta chain was sequenced within a study of technical replicates of blood from a handful of donors (dated by TCRdb to about 2017). To prepare the library, the immunoSEQ multiplex PCR assay was applied. What TCRdb holds here is the immuneACCESS table cut down to in-frame rearrangements. Part of the clones is not present; checked against another copy, under half of the missing clones reflect an unresolved V gene, and the others are unexplained. In all, the sample holds 55,000 to 75,000 clones, and around 91% of those were seen once. The ten largest clones capture under 5% of the sample. A note on this clone: Its antigen target is currently unknown. There are no base qualities to consult, and no much larger clone falls within one base.

The CDR3 spans 14 residues, from the cysteine through the phenylalanine. The kept DNA is CDR3 alone, 42 bases in frame from the first base. Taken from the germline V gene, the CDR1 and CDR2 loops are SGHRS and YFSETQ. The germline V and J ends show losses of 9 bases and 1 base respectively, and no gene match explains 5 bases of the junction. This sequence was found in a human donor in good health. Some clones in this sample may be carry-over from other donors' samples. The chain links TRBV5-1 with TRBJ2-2, and 8 bases in between align with TRBD1. The sequenced material came from PBMCs. The DNA sequence is given as TGCGCCACCCAGGGGGCACGGAACACCGGGGAGCTGTTTTTT. It translates as CATQGARNTGELFF.